The 5 T cell receptor beta chains given below trace back to one sample, sequenced in a study of cytomegalovirus exposure and HLA in healthy donors. With 60 Vbeta and 13 Jbeta primers, the PCR was carried out. TCRdb keeps only in-frame clones here, not all; method: immunoSEQ multiplex PCR. Found here are under 200,000 clones, 84% of them singletons; the top ten hold under 0.4%. The sequencing sample was made of PBMCs. Receptors were obtained from a boy between 2 and 10 years old in good health and CMV-seronegative.

The gene calls are TRBV5-1 and TRBJ2-3; no clear D gene. The CDR3 contains 13 residues. Per germline, CDR1 SGHRS and CDR2 YFSETQ. Trimming left V 0 bases short and J 4 bases short, with 6 bases between. The CDR3 loop reads CASSLGQSDTQYF. CDR3 nucleotides: TGCGCCAGCAGCTTGGGGCAGTCAGATACGCAGTATTTT. The whole variable domain, filled in from reference TRBV5-1 and TRBJ2-3, reads KAGVTQTPRYLIKTRGQQVTLSCSPISGHRSVSWYQQTPGQGLQFLFEYFSETQRNKGNFPGRFSGRQFSNSRSEMNVSTLELGDSALYLCASSLGQSDTQYFGPGTRLTVL.

This sequence joins TRBV10-1 and TRBJ2-2; the match to TRBD1 covers 9 bases. CDR3 size: 14 residues. Germline V gene sequence: CDR1 WNHNN, CDR2 SYGVQD (reference sequence). V was pared by 6 bases and J by 3 bases, with 2 bases of the junction left unmatched. CDR3 protein: CASRDRGDTGELFF. The CDR3 nucleotides read TGCGCCAGCAGGGACAGGGGCGACACCGGGGAGCTGTTTTTT.

J is TRBJ2-1 and V is TRBV2; D uncertain. Germline CDR1 is SNHLY and CDR2 is FYNNEI. V shed 1 base and J shed 1 base, with 8 bases lying between them. The CDR3 sequence is 15 residues long. CDR3 amino acids: CASSEDFYSYNEQFF. In DNA form, the CDR3 reads TGTGCCAGCAGTGAAGACTTTTATTCCTACAATGAGCAGTTCTTC.

The V gene is TRBV2, the J gene TRBJ2-3, with TRBD1 identical over 7 bases. V dropped 9 bases and J dropped 2; count of bases not matched to a gene: 5. The CDR3 contains 13 residues. Germline V lookup: CDR1 SNHLY, CDR2 FYNNEI. The CDR3 is CASWDSLTDTQYF. DNA for the CDR3: TGTGCCAGTTGGGACAGCCTCACAGATACGCAGTATTTT.

The CDR3 bases are TGTGCCAGCAGTGGGGGGGGTAGTTTGACGCGGACCCAAGAGACCCAGTACTTC. This translates into CASSGGGSLTRTQETQYF. This chain connects TRBV2 to TRBJ2-5, with TRBD2 identical over 7 bases. The CDR3 length is 18 residues. With V trimmed by 4 bases and J by 1 base, 15 bases remained unmatched. Germline V gives CDR1 SNHLY, CDR2 FYNNEI.